These 14 T cell receptor beta chains share one sample of origin, sequenced in a study of blood T cell repertoires in COVID-19. Assay: immunoSEQ multiplex PCR; the TCRdb copy retains only in-frame clones and omits some. The top ten hold approximately 2.7% of the sample, which has 140,000 to 150,000 clones, roughly 80% seen once. What was sequenced was peripheral blood. The source is a woman in her thirties or forties with active or convalescent COVID-19.

The V call is TRBV19, the J call TRBJ2-1, with no clear D. V was trimmed by 5 bases and J by 6 bases, leaving 8 bases between them. This CDR3 contains 12 residues. Germline V lookup: CDR1 LNHDA, CDR2 SQIVND (reference sequence). Here the CDR3 reads CASSPDFNEQFF. In DNA form, the CDR3 reads TGTGCCAGTAGTCCTGACTTCAATGAGCAGTTCTTC.

The rearrangement links TRBV7-7 to TRBJ2-2; 9 positions agree with TRBD1. V was pared by 10 bases and J by 4 bases, with 7 bases of the junction left unmatched. This CDR3 spans 14 amino acids. The germline CDR1 and CDR2 sequences are SSHAT and FNYEAQ (reference sequence). The CDR3 loop is CATERDRVTGELFF. CDR3 nucleotides: TGTGCCACCGAGCGGGACAGGGTCACCGGGGAGCTGTTTTTT.

The table lists this clone with a few counts. The V gene is TRBV5-1, the J gene TRBJ1-2, with TRBD1 matching over 9 bases. Germline V gene data show CDR1 as SGHRS and CDR2 as YFSETQ. CDR3 length: 16 residues. Unmatched junction bases numbered 14, after V lost 3 bases and J lost 8 bases. The CDR3: CASSSLPSTGGGGYTF. The CDR3 bases are TGCGCCAGCAGCTCCTTACCTTCGACAGGGGGAGGCGGCTACACCTTC. The whole variable domain, remainder taken from reference TRBV5-1 and TRBJ1-2, is KAGVTQTPRYLIKTRGQQVTLSCSPISGHRSVSWYQQTPGQGLQFLFEYFSETQRNKGNFPGRFSGRQFSNSRSEMNVSTLELGDSALYLCASSSLPSTGGGGYTFGSGTRLTVV.

The chain couples TRBV7-2 to TRBJ1-1; D perhaps matches TRBD1 (6 bases). In germline, CDR1 is SGHTA, CDR2 FQGNSA. The CDR3 extends over 13 amino acids. V shed 8 bases and J shed 6 bases, with 16 bases lying between them. CDR3 residues: CASSSDRFAEAFF. CDR3 sequence (DNA): TGTGCCAGCTCATCCGACAGGTTCGCTGAAGCTTTCTTT.

The gene calls are TRBV19 and TRBJ1-6; 8 nucleotides agree with TRBD1. This CDR3 comprises 16 residues. Germline values: CDR1 LNHDA, CDR2 SQIVND (reference sequence). The junction had 7 bases not matched to a gene; V was cut back by 5 bases and J by 4 bases. CDR3 DNA sequence: TGTGCCAGTAGTCCCCGGACAGGGAGTTATAATTCACCCCTCCACTTT. Translating it yields CASSPRTGSYNSPLHF.

The rearrangement uses TRBV2 and TRBJ2-1; 10 nucleotides align to TRBD2. This CDR3 has 15 residues. Germline V gene sequence: CDR1 SNHLY, CDR2 FYNNEI. V gave up 2 bases and J gave up 7 bases; unmatched junction bases: 5. CDR3 loop: CASSERLAGANEQFF. The CDR3 DNA sequence: TGTGCCAGCAGTGAAAGGCTAGCGGGGGCTAATGAGCAGTTCTTC.

The genes are TRBV5-4 and TRBJ2-5; 8 nucleotides match TRBD1. This CDR3 contains 14 residues. Germline V gene lookup returns CDR1 SGHNT and CDR2 YYREEE (reference sequence). Unmatched junction bases numbered 6, after V lost 4 bases and J lost 4 bases. As DNA, the CDR3 is TGTGCCAGCAGCGATTACAGGGGGAGAGAGACCCAGTACTTC. It codes for CASSDYRGRETQYF.

This chain uses TRBV3-1 (or the pseudogene TRBV3-2) with TRBJ1-2, with D possibly TRBD1 on 5 matching bases. Germline CDR1 and CDR2: LGHDT and YNNKEL (reference sequence). With 4 bases removed from V and 7 bases from J, the gap between germline ends came to 19 bases. The CDR3 is 15 residues long. The CDR3 DNA is TGTGCCAGCAGCCGCTCGGGGGGGAAGTCGTCTGGCTACACCTTC. Translation gives CASSRSGGKSSGYTF.

The chain links TRBV4-3 to TRBJ1-1, with 7 bases identical to TRBD1. Germline loops: CDR1 LGHNA, CDR2 YSLEER. The V gene end was trimmed by 5 bases and the J gene end by 2 bases; junction bases not matched to a gene: 2. CDR3 length: 13 amino acids. The chain's CDR3 is CASSDRVNTEAFF. The DNA of the CDR3 is TGCGCCAGCAGCGACAGGGTCAACACTGAAGCTTTCTTT.

This chain uses TRBV9 with TRBJ2-2; no definite D call. This CDR3 is 15 amino acids long. V was clipped by 1 base and J by 7 bases, with 14 bases between them. Germline V gene data show CDR1 as SGDLS and CDR2 as YYNGEE. The chain's CDR3 is CASSVSQSSGGELFF. For the CDR3, the DNA is TGTGCCAGCAGCGTATCTCAAAGCTCCGGCGGGGAGCTGTTTTTT.

This chain uses TRBV28 with TRBJ1-3; 8 bases line up with TRBD1. CDR3 length: 15 residues. Germline V lookup: CDR1 MDHEN, CDR2 SYDVKM. With 1 base clipped from V and 6 bases from J, the junction kept 5 bases outside the gene matches. CDR3 coding DNA: TGTGCCAGCAGTTTATTGTCAGGGGGCCAAAACACCATATATTTT. Translating gives CASSLLSGGQNTIYF.

This chain connects TRBV28 to TRBJ2-7; 7 bases agree with TRBD1. V lost 6 bases and J lost 1; bases outside the gene matches: 3. This CDR3 comprises 13 residues. The germline CDR1 and CDR2 sequences are MDHEN and SYDVKM. In DNA, the CDR3 is TGTGCCAGCAGGCGGACAGGATCCTACGAGCAGTACTTC. Its translation is CASRRTGSYEQYF.

The chain is built from TRBV13 and TRBJ2-6; D might be TRBD2 (5 bases). The CDR3 totals 15 residues. V lost 5 bases and J 0 bases, leaving 8 bases between the germline ends. The germline CDR1 and CDR2 sequences are PRHDT and FYEKMQ (reference sequence). CDR3 sequence: CASSPGSSGANVLTF. In DNA, the CDR3 is TGTGCCAGCAGCCCGGGAAGCTCTGGGGCCAACGTCCTGACTTTC.

The rearrangement links TRBV15 to TRBJ1-3; D is uncertain. From germline, CDR1 is LNHNV and CDR2 YYDKDF (reference sequence). Trimming shortened V by 0 bases and J by 0 bases, and 9 bases separated the two germline ends. The CDR3 covers 16 residues. DNA for the CDR3: TGTGCCACCAGCAGAGATTTAAGGAGCTCTGGAAACACCATATATTTT. Translation: CATSRDLRSSGNTIYF.